One sample yielded the 29 T cell receptor beta chains listed below, sequenced in a study of a mutant IDH1 vaccine in newly diagnosed glioma. Using immunoSEQ multiplex PCR, the repertoire was profiled, and TCRdb retains in-frame clones only, with some absent. The sample has more than 55,000 clones; roughly 80% are singletons. The time point: week 35, safety follow-up. Every single dose of the vaccine, 300 ug of mutant IDH1 20-mer peptide, came with topical imiquimod. Antigens for these TCRs are unknown. Specimen: PBMCs, collected from a glioma patient whose treatment included an IDH1 peptide vaccine. The receptors stem from a young man with glioma.

The gene calls are TRBV6-7 and TRBJ2-7; TRBD2 is a possible D gene (6 bases). TRBV6-7 is assigned to the ORF class and has an uncertain function. Between the trimmed V and J ends, which lost 2 bases and 6 bases, there was a span of 20 bases. This CDR3 spans 16 amino acids. This chain's CDR3 is CASSYRRRGTRGEQYF. The CDR3 DNA reads as TGTGCCAGCAGTTACAGGCGGAGGGGAACTCGCGGCGAGCAGTACTTC.

The chain recombines TRBV7-8 with TRBJ1-2, with D possibly TRBD1 on 6 matching bases. This CDR3 is 14 amino acids long. Trimming shortened V by 5 bases and J by 7 bases, and 17 bases separated the two germline ends. From germline, CDR1 is SGHVS and CDR2 FQNEAQ. The CDR3 protein is CASSLRDKRGGYTF. As DNA, the CDR3 is TGTGCCAGCAGCCTCCGGGACAAACGTGGTGGCTACACCTTC.

Comment on this clone: An end of the junction does not agree with germline; a read error may underlie this. The V call is TRBV5-1, the J call TRBJ1-6, with D maybe TRBD1 (6 bases). CDR1 is SGHRS and CDR2 is YFSETQ in the germline V gene. The CDR3 is 16 amino acids. DNA of the CDR3: TGCGCCTGCAGCCCTGGAGGGGGGGCGCGAAATTCACCCCTCCACTTT. Encoded protein: CACSPGGGARNSPLHF.

This chain connects TRBV6-1 to TRBJ1-5; 8 bases map to TRBD1. V shed 6 bases, J shed 1 base, and the junction held 5 bases outside the gene matches. This CDR3 spans 15 amino acids. Germline assignment: CDR1 MNHNS and CDR2 SASEGT. CDR3 in amino acids: CASSQGAISNQPQHF. CDR3 bases: TGTGCCAGCAGCCAGGGGGCGATCAGCAATCAGCCCCAGCATTTT.

The table lists this clone with a few counts. This chain uses TRBV6-1 with TRBJ1-2; TRBD1 aligns across 10 bases. V lost 3 bases, J lost 5 bases, and 6 bases stayed unmatched. The CDR3 consists of 15 residues. Germline V gives CDR1 MNHNS, CDR2 SASEGT. CDR3 region: CASSERQGARYGYTF. The CDR3 DNA sequence: TGTGCCAGCAGTGAGCGACAGGGGGCTAGGTATGGCTACACCTTC.

The CDR3 protein is CASSFGRAGNYGYTF. The CDR3 nucleotides are TGTGCCAGCAGTTTCGGTCGGGCGGGTAACTATGGCTACACCTTC. This chain uses TRBV28 with TRBJ1-2; no clear D gene. The CDR3 is 15 amino acids. The germline V and J ends were trimmed by 3 bases and 1 base, with 12 bases remaining between them. Germline V CDR1 and CDR2: MDHEN, SYDVKM.

The V and J genes are TRBV7-6 and TRBJ2-3, with 11 bases aligning to TRBD2. V lost 5 bases and J lost 2; bases outside the gene matches: 6. The CDR3 contains 16 residues. Germline V CDR1 and CDR2: SGHVS, FNYEAQ. This chain's CDR3 is CASSPDSGGATDTQYF. The DNA of the CDR3 is TGTGCCAGCAGCCCAGATAGCGGGGGGGCCACAGATACGCAGTATTTT.

This chain joins TRBV4-2 and TRBJ1-3; D may be TRBD1 (5 bases). CDR1 and CDR2 (germline): LGHNA, YNFKEQ. CDR3 size: 16 residues. Trimming stripped 1 base from V and 10 bases from J, with 20 bases between. In DNA, the CDR3 is TGTGCCAGCAGCCAAGTCTACGGGGCGTTCAGTGCTACCATATATTTT. Translated: CASSQVYGAFSATIYF.

This clone was found once. This chain links TRBV27 with TRBJ1-6; 7 bases agree with TRBD1. The CDR3 length is 16 residues. The ends lost 0 bases at V and 5 bases at J; junction bases unmatched: 4. CDR1 MNHEY and CDR2 SMNVEV come from the germline V gene (reference sequence). The CDR3 here is CASSLSTGRNNSPLHF. The CDR3 DNA sequence: TGTGCCAGCAGTTTATCGACAGGGAGAAATAATTCACCCCTCCACTTT.

This chain uses TRBV13 with TRBJ2-7; D is uncertain. V was clipped by 4 bases and J by 6 bases, with 13 bases between them. CDR3 length: 13 amino acids. Germline V gene sequence: CDR1 PRHDT, CDR2 FYEKMQ (reference sequence). CDR3 residues: CASSSEGLLEQYF. As DNA, the CDR3 is TGTGCCAGCAGCTCCGAAGGTCTCCTCGAGCAGTACTTC.

For this clone: Other DNA variants within this sample encode the same CDR3. The V call is TRBV29-1, the J call TRBJ1-5; no reliable D call. The CDR3 loop spans 13 amino acids. Germline lookup yields CDR1 SQVTM and CDR2 ANQGSEA. V was pared by 3 bases and J by 3 bases, with 9 bases between. In DNA form, the CDR3 reads TGCAGCGTTGAGACCGGGGACAATCAGCCCCAGCATTTT. Translated: CSVETGDNQPQHF.

For the CDR3, the DNA is TGTGCCAGCAGCTTGGGACAGCCCGAAGCTTTCTTT. Translation: CASSLGQPEAFF. The J gene is TRBJ1-1, the V gene TRBV7-2; the match to TRBD1 covers 7 bases. CDR3 length: 12 amino acids. J was trimmed by 8 bases and V by 3 bases; bases with no gene match: 3. Germline CDR1 is SGHTA and CDR2 is FQGNSA.

CDR3 amino acids: CASSFDSYSYNEQFF. DNA of the CDR3: TGCGCCAGCAGCTTCGACAGTTACTCCTACAATGAGCAGTTCTTC. The chain joins TRBV5-1 to TRBJ2-1, with a tentative D call TRBD1 (5 bases). The V and J ends lost 2 bases and 0 bases respectively, with 9 bases between them. Germline V gives CDR1 SGHRS, CDR2 YFSETQ. This CDR3 region has 15 residues.

V usage is TRBV4-1 and J usage is TRBJ1-1; TRBD1 might be the D (6 bases). V was shortened by 1 base and J by 6 bases, with 18 bases between the two germline ends. CDR1 is MGHRA and CDR2 is YSYEKL in the germline V gene. The CDR3 spans 16 residues. The CDR3 coding sequence is TGCGCCAGCAGCCAAGGGCGGGGGGGGCTAAGGGCTGAAGCTTTCTTT. Its translation is CASSQGRGGLRAEAFF.

This clone was observed a few times. This sequence joins TRBV5-1 and TRBJ2-1, with a possible D match to TRBD2 (7 bases). Germline assignment: CDR1 SGHRS and CDR2 YFSETQ. CDR3 size: 15 residues. Trimming removed 2 bases from V and 2 bases from J, with 11 bases in between. CDR3 loop: CASSLYGGPYNEQFF. The DNA for the CDR3 is TGCGCCAGCAGCTTATACGGGGGGCCCTACAATGAGCAGTTCTTC. Full variable domain (missing parts from reference TRBV5-1 and TRBJ2-1): KAGVTQTPRYLIKTRGQQVTLSCSPISGHRSVSWYQQTPGQGLQFLFEYFSETQRNKGNFPGRFSGRQFSNSRSEMNVSTLELGDSALYLCASSLYGGPYNEQFFGPGTRLTVL.

The chain employs TRBV28 and TRBJ1-1, with TRBD1 matching over 9 bases. The ends lost 7 bases at V and 6 bases at J; junction bases unmatched: 21. CDR3 length equals 18 residues. The V gene's germline CDR1 is MDHEN and CDR2 SYDVKM. CDR3: CASTPTPGTGGPFAEAFF. In nucleotides, the CDR3 is TGTGCCAGCACCCCGACCCCGGGAACAGGGGGCCCATTCGCTGAAGCTTTCTTT.

V is TRBV28 and J is TRBJ2-5; possible D gene TRBD1, 6 bases. Germline values: CDR1 MDHEN, CDR2 SYDVKM. The CDR3 consists of 14 residues. V lost 1 base, J lost 6 bases, and 12 bases lay in between. Here the CDR3 DNA reads TGTGCCAGCAGTTTATTAGGGGGTATGAAGACCCAGTACTTC. It is translated as CASSLLGGMKTQYF.

In nucleotides, the CDR3 is TGTGCCAGCAGCGTAGGGCCAAACTACGAGCAGTACTTC. Residues: CASSVGPNYEQYF. The V and J genes are TRBV9 and TRBJ2-7; no firm D call. Per the germline V gene, CDR1 is SGDLS and CDR2 is YYNGEE. V shed 0 bases and J shed 3 bases, with 7 bases lying between them. The CDR3 sequence is 13 residues long. Full variable domain (remainder filled in from reference TRBV9 and TRBJ2-7): DSGVTQTPKHLITATGQRVTLRCSPRSGDLSVYWYQQSLDQGLQFLIQYYNGEERAKGNILERFSAQQFPDLHSELNLSSLELGDSALYFCASSVGPNYEQYFGPGTRLTVT.

The rearrangement links TRBV29-1 to TRBJ1-2; D unresolved. Germline assignment: CDR1 SQVTM and CDR2 ANQGSEA. The CDR3 runs to 11 residues. Trimming shortened V by 4 bases and J by 3 bases, and 6 bases separated the two germline ends. The chain's CDR3 is CSVGYDYGYTF. The CDR3 DNA sequence: TGCAGCGTTGGTTACGACTATGGCTACACCTTC.

J is TRBJ1-3 and V is TRBV11-2; D is unclear. The V end lost 5 bases, the J end lost 3 bases, and 14 bases lay between the germline ends. Per germline, CDR1 SGHAT and CDR2 FQNNGV. The CDR3 totals 15 residues. Here the CDR3 DNA reads TGTGCCAGCAGCGGAGAGGGTGTAGGTGGAAACACCATATATTTT. As protein: CASSGEGVGGNTIYF.

The chain has TRBV18 and TRBJ2-7; D call uncertain. Germline V CDR1 and CDR2: KGHSH, LQKENI. The CDR3 runs to 13 residues. V was trimmed by 1 base and J by 3 bases, leaving 7 bases between them. The CDR3 DNA is TGTGCCAGCTCACCACAGGGTAACTACGAGCAGTACTTC. The encoded protein is CASSPQGNYEQYF.

Here the CDR3 reads CASSSLLITEQYF. CDR3 coding DNA: TGCGCCAGCAGCTCCCTCTTGATTACCGAGCAGTACTTC. The chain carries TRBV5-1 and TRBJ2-7; D unclear. CDR1 is SGHRS, CDR2 YFSETQ, per germline. This CDR3 is 13 amino acids long. The ends were cut back, 3 bases at V and 6 bases at J, with 13 bases in the middle.

This chain joins TRBV13 and TRBJ1-1; TRBD1 might be the D (5 bases). With 5 bases removed from V and 3 bases from J, the gap between germline ends came to 10 bases. Germline CDR1 reads PRHDT; CDR2 reads FYEKMQ (reference sequence). The CDR3 has 13 amino acids. The CDR3 spells CASSPTGDTEAFF. In DNA form, the CDR3 reads TGTGCCAGCAGCCCTACAGGAGACACTGAAGCTTTCTTT.

V is TRBV25-1 and J is TRBJ1-2; D unclear. Trimming cost V 8 bases and J 4 bases, with 14 bases left between them. CDR3 size: 13 residues. CDR1 MGHDK and CDR2 SYGVNS come from the germline V gene. The DNA of the CDR3 is TGTGCCAGCGCAGAACAGAAGAGCTATGGCTACACCTTC. It encodes CASAEQKSYGYTF.

This chain links TRBV14 with TRBJ1-1; 7 bases map to TRBD1. From germline, CDR1 is SGHDN and CDR2 FVKESK. V gave up 4 bases and J gave up 6 bases; unmatched junction bases: 11. The CDR3 consists of 15 residues. CDR3 loop: CASSPVQGNQPEAFF. For the CDR3, the DNA is TGTGCCAGCAGCCCCGTACAGGGGAATCAACCTGAAGCTTTCTTT.

The V call is TRBV7-7, the J call TRBJ1-4; 8 bases map to TRBD1. Germline trimming cut 5 bases from V and 7 bases from J; bases unmatched to any gene: 9. The CDR3 has 15 residues. CDR1 and CDR2 from the germline V gene are SSHAT and FNYEAQ (reference sequence). This CDR3 is CASSPTGGRGEKLFF. The CDR3 DNA is TGTGCCAGCAGCCCTACAGGGGGTCGTGGTGAAAAACTGTTTTTT. The full variable domain, with the rest looked up from reference TRBV7-7 and TRBJ1-4, is GAGVSQSPRYKVTKRGQDVTLRCDPISSHATLYWYQQALGQGPEFLTYFNYEAQPDKSGLPSDRFSAERPEGSISTLTIQRTEQRDSAMYRCASSPTGGRGEKLFFGSGTQLSVL.

The genes are TRBV6-1 and TRBJ2-7, with D possibly matching TRBD1 (6 bases). Trimming stripped 6 bases from V and 1 base from J, with 16 bases between. The CDR3 loop spans 15 amino acids. Germline V lookup: CDR1 MNHNS, CDR2 SASEGT. The CDR3 loop reads CASRKKSTGSYEQYF. The CDR3 nucleotides read TGTGCCAGCAGGAAAAAGTCGACAGGTTCCTACGAGCAGTACTTC.

The V gene is TRBV2, the J gene TRBJ2-1, with 9 bases identical to TRBD2. Per the germline V gene, CDR1 is SNHLY and CDR2 is FYNNEI. Germline trimming cut 4 bases from V and 8 bases from J; bases unmatched to any gene: 12. The CDR3 covers 16 residues. The CDR3 DNA is TGTGCCAGCAGTGGGCCTAGCGGGGCCATGAGCGATGAGCAGTTCTTC. Protein: CASSGPSGAMSDEQFF.

The rearrangement joins TRBV5-1 to TRBJ2-1, with TRBD1 matching 9 bases. This CDR3 has 16 amino acids. J gave up 6 bases and V 0 bases, and 7 bases lay outside the gene matches. Germline assignment: CDR1 SGHRS and CDR2 YFSETQ. The CDR3 loop is CASSLAAGQGANEQFF. The CDR3 DNA sequence: TGCGCCAGCAGCTTGGCCGCGGGACAGGGAGCCAATGAGCAGTTCTTC.